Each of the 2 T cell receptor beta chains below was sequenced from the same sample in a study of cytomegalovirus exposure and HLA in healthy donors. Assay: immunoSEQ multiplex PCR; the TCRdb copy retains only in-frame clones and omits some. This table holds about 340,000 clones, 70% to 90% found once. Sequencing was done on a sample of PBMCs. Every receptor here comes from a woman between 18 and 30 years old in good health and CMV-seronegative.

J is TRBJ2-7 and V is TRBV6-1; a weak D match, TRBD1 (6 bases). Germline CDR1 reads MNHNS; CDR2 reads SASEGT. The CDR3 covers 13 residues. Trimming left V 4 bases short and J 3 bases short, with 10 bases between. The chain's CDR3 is CASSATGSYEQYF. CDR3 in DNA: TGTGCCAGCAGTGCTACAGGGAGCTACGAGCAGTACTTC.

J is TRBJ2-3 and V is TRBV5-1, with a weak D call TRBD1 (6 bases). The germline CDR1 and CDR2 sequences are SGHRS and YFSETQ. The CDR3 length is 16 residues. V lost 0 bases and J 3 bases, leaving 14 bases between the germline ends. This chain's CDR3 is CASSLGGTGWTDTQYF. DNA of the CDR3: TGCGCCAGCAGCTTGGGTGGCACAGGGTGGACAGATACGCAGTATTTT.